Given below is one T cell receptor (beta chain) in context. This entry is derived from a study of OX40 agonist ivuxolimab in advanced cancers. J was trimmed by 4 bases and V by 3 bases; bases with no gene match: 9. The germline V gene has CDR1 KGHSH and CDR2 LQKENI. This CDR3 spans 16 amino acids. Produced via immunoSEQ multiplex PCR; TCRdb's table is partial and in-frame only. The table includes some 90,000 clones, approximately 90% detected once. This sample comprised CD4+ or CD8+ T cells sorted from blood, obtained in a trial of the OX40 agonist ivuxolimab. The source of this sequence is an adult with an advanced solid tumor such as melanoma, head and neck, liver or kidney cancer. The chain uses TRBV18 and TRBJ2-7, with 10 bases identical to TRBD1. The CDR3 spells CASSPRRQGAHYEQYF. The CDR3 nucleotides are TGTGCCAGCTCACCCCGGAGACAGGGGGCGCATTACGAGCAGTACTTC.